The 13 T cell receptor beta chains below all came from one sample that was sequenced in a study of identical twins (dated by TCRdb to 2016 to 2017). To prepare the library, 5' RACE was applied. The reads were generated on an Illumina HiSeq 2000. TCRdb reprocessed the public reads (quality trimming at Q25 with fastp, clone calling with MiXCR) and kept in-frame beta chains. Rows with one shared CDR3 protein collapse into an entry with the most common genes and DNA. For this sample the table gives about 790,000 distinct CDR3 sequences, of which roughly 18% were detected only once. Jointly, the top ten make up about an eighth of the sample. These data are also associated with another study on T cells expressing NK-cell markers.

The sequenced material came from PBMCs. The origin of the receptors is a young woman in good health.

The CDR3 region is CASSYSHGGSSNEKLFF. CDR3 nucleotides: TGTGCCAGCAGTTACTCGCATGGTGGATCTTCTAATGAAAAACTGTTTTTT. The chain has TRBV6-5 and TRBJ1-4; unclear D gene. Germline values: CDR1 MNHEY, CDR2 SVGAGI. Trimming left V 0 bases short and J 3 bases short, with 14 bases between. The CDR3 is 17 amino acids.

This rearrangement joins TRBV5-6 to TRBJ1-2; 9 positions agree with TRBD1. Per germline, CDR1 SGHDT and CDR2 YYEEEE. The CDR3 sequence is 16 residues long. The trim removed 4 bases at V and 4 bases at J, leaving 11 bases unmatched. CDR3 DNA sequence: TGTGCCAGCAGCCTGGGGACAGGGTGGCTCGGCTATGGCTACACCTTC. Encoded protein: CASSLGTGWLGYGYTF.

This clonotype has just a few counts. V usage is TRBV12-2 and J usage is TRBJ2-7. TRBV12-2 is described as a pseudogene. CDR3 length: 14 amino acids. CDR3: CASRLMGGVFEQYF. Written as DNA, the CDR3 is TGTGCAAGTCGCTTGATGGGAGGAGTCTTCGAGCAGTACTTC.

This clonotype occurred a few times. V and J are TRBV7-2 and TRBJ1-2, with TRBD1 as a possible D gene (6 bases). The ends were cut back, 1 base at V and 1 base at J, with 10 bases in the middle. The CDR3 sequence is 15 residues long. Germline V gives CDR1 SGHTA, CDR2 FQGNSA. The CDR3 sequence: CASSLVGGLNYGYTF. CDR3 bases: TGTGCCAGCAGCTTAGTAGGGGGGCTTAACTATGGCTACACCTTC.

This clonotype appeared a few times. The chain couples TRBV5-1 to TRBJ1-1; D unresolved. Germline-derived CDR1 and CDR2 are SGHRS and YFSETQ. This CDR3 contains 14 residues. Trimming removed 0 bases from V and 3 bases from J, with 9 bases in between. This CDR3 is CASSLGLPDTEAFF. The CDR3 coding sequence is TGCGCCAGCAGCTTGGGGCTCCCCGACACTGAAGCTTTCTTT.

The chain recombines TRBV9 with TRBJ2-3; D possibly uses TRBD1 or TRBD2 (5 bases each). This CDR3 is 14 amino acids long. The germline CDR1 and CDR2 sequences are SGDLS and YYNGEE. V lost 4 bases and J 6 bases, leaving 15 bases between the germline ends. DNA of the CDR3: TGTGCCAGCAGCAAATGGGACGTAGCTGATACGCAGTATTTT. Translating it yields CASSKWDVADTQYF. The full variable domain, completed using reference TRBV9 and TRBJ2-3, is DSGVTQTPKHLITATGQRVTLRCSPRSGDLSVYWYQQSLDQGLQFLIQYYNGEERAKGNILERFSAQQFPDLHSELNLSSLELGDSALYFCASSKWDVADTQYFGPGTRLTVL.

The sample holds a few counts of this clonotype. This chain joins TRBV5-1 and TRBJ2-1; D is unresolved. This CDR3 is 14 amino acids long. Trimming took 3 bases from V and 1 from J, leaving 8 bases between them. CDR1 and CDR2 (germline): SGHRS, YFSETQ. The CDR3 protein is CASSSTLSYNEQFF. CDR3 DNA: TGCGCCAGCAGCTCGACACTATCCTACAATGAGCAGTTCTTC.

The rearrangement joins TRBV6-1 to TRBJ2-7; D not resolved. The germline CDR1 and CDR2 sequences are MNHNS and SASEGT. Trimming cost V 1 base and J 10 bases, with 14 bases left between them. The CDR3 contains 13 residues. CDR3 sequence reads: CASSEGPGSKQYF. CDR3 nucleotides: TGTGCCAGCAGTGAAGGCCCGGGTTCGAAACAGTACTTC.

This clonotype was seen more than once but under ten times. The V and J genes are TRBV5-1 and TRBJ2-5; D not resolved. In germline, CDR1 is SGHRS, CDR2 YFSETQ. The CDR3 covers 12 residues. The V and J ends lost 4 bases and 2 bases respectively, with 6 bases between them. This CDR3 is CASSIPQETQYF. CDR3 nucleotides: TGCGCCAGCAGCATTCCTCAAGAGACCCAGTACTTC.

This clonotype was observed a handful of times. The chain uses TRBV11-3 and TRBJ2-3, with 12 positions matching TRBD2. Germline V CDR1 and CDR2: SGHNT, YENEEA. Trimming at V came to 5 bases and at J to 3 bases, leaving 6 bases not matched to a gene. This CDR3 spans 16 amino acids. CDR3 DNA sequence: TGTGCCAGCAGCCCTCACACTAGCGGGGGGACAGATACGCAGTATTTT. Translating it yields CASSPHTSGGTDTQYF. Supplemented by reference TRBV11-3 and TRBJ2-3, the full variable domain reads EAGVVQSPRYKIIEKKQPVAFWCNPISGHNTLYWYLQNLGQGPELLIRYENEEAVDDSQLPKDRFSAERLKGVDSTLKIQPAELGDSAVYLCASSPHTSGGTDTQYFGPGTRLTVL.

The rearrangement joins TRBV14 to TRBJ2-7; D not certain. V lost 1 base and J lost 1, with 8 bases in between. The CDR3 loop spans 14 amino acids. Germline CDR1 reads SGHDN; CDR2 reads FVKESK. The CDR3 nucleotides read TGTGCCAGCAGCCAAGGACACGGTTCCTACGAGCAGTACTTC. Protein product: CASSQGHGSYEQYF.

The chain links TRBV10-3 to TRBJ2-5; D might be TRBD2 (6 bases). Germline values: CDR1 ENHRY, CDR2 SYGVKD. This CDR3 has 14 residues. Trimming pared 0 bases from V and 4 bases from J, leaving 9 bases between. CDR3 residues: CAISESTSGETQYF. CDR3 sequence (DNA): TGTGCCATCAGTGAGTCGACTAGTGGAGAGACCCAGTACTTC.

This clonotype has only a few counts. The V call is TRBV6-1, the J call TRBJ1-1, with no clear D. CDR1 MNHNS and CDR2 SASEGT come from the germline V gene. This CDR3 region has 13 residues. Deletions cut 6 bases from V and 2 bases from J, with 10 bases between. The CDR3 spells CASRQTGNTEAFF. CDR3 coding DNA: TGTGCCAGCAGACAGACGGGAAACACTGAAGCTTTCTTT.